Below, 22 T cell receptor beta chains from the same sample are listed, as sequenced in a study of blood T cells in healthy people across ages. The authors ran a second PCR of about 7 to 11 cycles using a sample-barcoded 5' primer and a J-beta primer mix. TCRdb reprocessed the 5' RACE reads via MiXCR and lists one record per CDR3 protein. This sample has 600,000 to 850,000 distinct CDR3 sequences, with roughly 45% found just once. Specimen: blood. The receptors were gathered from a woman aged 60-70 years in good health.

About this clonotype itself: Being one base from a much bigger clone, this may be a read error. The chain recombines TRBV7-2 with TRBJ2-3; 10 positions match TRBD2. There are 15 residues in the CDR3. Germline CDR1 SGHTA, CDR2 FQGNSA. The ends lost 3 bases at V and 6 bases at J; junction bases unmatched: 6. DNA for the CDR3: TGTGCCAGCAGCTTGGAGCTAGCGGGAGTGGATACGCAGTATTTT. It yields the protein CASSLELAGVDTQYF.

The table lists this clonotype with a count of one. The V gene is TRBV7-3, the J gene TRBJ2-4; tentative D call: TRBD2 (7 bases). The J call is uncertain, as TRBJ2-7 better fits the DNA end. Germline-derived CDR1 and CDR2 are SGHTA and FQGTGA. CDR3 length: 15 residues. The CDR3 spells CASSLFSGTSYEQYF. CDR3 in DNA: TGTGCCAGCAGCTTATTCAGCGGGACATCCTACGAGCAGTACTTC.

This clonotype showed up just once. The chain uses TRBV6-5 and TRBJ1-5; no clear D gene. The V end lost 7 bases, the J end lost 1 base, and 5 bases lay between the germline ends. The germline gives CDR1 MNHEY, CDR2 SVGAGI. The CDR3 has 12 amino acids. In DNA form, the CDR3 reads TGTGCCAGCACCTCCAGCAATCAGCCCCAGCATTTT. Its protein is CASTSSNQPQHF.

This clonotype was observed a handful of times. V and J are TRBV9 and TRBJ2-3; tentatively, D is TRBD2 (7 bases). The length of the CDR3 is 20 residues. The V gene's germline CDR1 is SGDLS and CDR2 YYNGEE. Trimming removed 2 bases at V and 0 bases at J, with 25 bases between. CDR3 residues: CASSVTLGRAGASSTDTQYF. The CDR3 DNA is TGTGCCAGCAGCGTGACCCTCGGCCGGGCGGGGGCCTCTAGCACAGATACGCAGTATTTT.

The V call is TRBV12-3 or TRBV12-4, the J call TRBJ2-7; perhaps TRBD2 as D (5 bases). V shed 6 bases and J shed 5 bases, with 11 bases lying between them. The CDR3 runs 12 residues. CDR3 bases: TGTGCCAGCAGACCCGGGAACGACGAGCAGTACTTC. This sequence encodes CASRPGNDEQYF.

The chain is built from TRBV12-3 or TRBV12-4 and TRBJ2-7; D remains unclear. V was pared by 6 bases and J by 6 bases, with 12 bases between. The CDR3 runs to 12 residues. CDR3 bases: TGTGCCAGCAGACCGCCTACTACCGAGCAGTACTTC. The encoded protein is CASRPPTTEQYF.

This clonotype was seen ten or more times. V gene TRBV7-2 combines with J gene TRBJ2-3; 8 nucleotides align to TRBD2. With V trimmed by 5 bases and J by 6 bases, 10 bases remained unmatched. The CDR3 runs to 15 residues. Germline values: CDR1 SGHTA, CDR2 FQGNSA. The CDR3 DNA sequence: TGTGCCAGCAGCCCCCAAGGGAGCGGGAGTGATACGCAGTATTTT. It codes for CASSPQGSGSDTQYF.

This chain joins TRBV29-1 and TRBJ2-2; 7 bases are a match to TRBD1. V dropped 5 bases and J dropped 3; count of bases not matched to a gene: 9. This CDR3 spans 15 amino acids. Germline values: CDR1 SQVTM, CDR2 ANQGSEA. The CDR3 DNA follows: TGCAGCGTTCGATTGCCGGGACAGCACACCGGGGAGCTGTTTTTT. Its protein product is CSVRLPGQHTGELFF.

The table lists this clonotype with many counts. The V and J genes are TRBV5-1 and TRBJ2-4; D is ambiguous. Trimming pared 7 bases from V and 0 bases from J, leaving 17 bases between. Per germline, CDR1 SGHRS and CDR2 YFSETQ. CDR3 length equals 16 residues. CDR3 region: CASRAEPYLAKNIQYF. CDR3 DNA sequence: TGCGCCAGCCGAGCCGAGCCCTATTTAGCCAAAAACATTCAGTACTTC. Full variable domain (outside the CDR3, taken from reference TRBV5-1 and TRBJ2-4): KAGVTQTPRYLIKTRGQQVTLSCSPISGHRSVSWYQQTPGQGLQFLFEYFSETQRNKGNFPGRFSGRQFSNSRSEMNVSTLELGDSALYLCASRAEPYLAKNIQYFGAGTRLSVL.

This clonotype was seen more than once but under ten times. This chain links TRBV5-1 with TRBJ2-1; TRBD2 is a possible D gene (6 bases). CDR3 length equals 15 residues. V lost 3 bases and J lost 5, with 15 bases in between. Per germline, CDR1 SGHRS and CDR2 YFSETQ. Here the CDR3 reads CASSSAGGAHNEQFF. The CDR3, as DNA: TGCGCCAGCAGCTCGGCTGGCGGGGCCCACAATGAGCAGTTCTTC.

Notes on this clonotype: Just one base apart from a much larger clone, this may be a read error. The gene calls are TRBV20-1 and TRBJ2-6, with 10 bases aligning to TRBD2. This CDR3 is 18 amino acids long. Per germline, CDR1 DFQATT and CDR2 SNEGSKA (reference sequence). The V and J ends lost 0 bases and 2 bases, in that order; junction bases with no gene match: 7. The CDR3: CSARDPLAGDPGANVLTF. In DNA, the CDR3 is TGCAGTGCTAGAGATCCCCTAGCGGGAGACCCTGGGGCCAACGTCCTGACTTTC.

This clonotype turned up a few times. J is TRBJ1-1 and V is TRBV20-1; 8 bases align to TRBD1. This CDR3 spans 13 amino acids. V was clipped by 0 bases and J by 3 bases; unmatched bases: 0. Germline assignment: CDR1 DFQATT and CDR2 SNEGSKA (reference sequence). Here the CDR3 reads CSARDRGHTEAFF. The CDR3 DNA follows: TGCAGTGCTAGAGACAGGGGGCACACTGAAGCTTTCTTT.

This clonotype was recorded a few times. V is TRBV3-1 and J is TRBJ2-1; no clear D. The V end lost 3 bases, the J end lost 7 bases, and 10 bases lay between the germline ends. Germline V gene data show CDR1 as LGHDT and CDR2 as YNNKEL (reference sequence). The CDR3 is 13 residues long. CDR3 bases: TGTGCCAGCAGCCACAATAGGGTGAATGAGCAGTTCTTC. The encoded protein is CASSHNRVNEQFF.

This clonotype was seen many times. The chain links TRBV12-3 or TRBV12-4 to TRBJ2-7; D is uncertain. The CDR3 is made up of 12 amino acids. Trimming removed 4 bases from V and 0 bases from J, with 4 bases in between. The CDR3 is CASSSASYEQYF. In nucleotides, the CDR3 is TGTGCCAGCAGTTCAGCCTCCTACGAGCAGTACTTC.

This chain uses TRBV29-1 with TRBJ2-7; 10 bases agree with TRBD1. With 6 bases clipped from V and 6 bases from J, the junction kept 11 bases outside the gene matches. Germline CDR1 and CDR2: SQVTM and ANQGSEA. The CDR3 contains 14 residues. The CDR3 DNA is TGCAGCGTCCAGGGACAGGGGTCCTTCCGCGAGCAGTACTTC. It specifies CSVQGQGSFREQYF.

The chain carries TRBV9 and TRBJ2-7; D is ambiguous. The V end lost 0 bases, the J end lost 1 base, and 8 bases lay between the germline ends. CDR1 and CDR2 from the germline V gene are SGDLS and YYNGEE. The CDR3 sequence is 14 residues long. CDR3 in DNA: TGTGCCAGCAGCGTAGAGGGCAGATCCTACGAGCAGTACTTC. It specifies CASSVEGRSYEQYF.

The CDR3 DNA reads as TGCGCCAGCAGCTTGGCGGGAGGGCCCTCGGGCAATGAGCAGTTCTTC. Protein product: CASSLAGGPSGNEQFF. The gene calls are TRBV5-1 and TRBJ2-1; TRBD2 matches 8 bases. CDR1 and CDR2 (germline): SGHRS, YFSETQ. The CDR3 contains 16 residues. The V gene end was trimmed by 0 bases and the J gene end by 6 bases; junction bases not matched to a gene: 8.

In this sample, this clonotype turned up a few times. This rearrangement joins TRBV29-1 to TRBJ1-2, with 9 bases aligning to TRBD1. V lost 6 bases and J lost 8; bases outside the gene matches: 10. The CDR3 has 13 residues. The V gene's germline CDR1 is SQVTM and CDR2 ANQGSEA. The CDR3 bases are TGCAGCGTCGTAAACAGGGGGCGCGGGGGCTACACCTTC. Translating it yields CSVVNRGRGGYTF.

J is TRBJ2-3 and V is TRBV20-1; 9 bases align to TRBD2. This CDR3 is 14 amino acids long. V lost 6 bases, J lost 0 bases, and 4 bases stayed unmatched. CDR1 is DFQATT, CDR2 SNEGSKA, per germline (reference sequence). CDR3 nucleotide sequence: TGCAGTGCCGCTAGCGGGGTTAGCACAGATACGCAGTATTTT. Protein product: CSAASGVSTDTQYF.

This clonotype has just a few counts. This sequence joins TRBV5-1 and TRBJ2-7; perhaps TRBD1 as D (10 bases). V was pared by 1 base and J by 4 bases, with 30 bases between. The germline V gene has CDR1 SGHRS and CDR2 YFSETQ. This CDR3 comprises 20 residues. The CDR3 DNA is TGCGCCAGCAGCTTGAACTCCGGGACAGGGGCTCCTAGCGGGAATTACGAGCAGTACTTC. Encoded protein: CASSLNSGTGAPSGNYEQYF. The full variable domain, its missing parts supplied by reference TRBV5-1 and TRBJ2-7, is KAGVTQTPRYLIKTRGQQVTLSCSPISGHRSVSWYQQTPGQGLQFLFEYFSETQRNKGNFPGRFSGRQFSNSRSEMNVSTLELGDSALYLCASSLNSGTGAPSGNYEQYFGPGTRLTVT.

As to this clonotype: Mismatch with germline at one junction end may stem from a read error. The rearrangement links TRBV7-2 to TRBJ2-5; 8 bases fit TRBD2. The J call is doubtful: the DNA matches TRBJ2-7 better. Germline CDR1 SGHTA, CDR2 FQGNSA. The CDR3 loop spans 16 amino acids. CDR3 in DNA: TGTGCCAGAAGCTTAACGGGGACTAGTGAGGGTCTCGAGCAGTACTTC. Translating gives CARSLTGTSEGLEQYF.

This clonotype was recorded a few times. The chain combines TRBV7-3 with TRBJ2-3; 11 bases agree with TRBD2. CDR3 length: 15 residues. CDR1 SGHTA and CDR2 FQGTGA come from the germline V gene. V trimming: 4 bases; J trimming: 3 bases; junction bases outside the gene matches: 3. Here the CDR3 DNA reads TGTGCCAGCAGCTCTGTAGCGGGAGGGACAGATACGCAGTATTTT. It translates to CASSSVAGGTDTQYF.